This T cell receptor (beta chain) emerged from a study of control samples from healthy donors and cancer patients. Looked up from germline, CDR1 is MGHRA and CDR2 is YSYEKL. This CDR3 region has 15 residues. V lost 3 bases and J 1 base, leaving 12 bases between the germline ends. Some clones are missing from TCRdb's copy, which holds only in-frame ones; the method was immunoSEQ multiplex PCR. The sample records approximately 99,000 clones, just under 85% being singletons. This rearrangement joins TRBV4-1 to TRBJ1-2, with D possibly being TRBD1 (6 bases). What was sequenced was blood. This clonotype originated in a man between 18 and 35 years old in good health. CDR3 in DNA: TGCGCCAGCAGCCAGGGTACAGGGTATAACTATGGCTACACCTTC. This gives the protein CASSQGTGYNYGYTF.